Included here is one T cell receptor beta chain sequence, with context. Its antigen specificity is not known. No base quality values were provided; no much bigger clone lies one nucleotide off. The donors were healthy, HIV-negative adults who had no recently reported acute infections or vaccinations. Every donor was a Caucasian adult residing in Nashville, Tennessee, USA. CD4+ T cells were enriched by magnetic negative selection; naive cells were then positively selected on CD45RA, and the negative fraction formed the memory subset. Blood was obtained by leukapheresis, after which PBMCs were separated by Ficoll-Histopaque density gradient centrifugation and cryopreserved in liquid nitrogen vapor phase. Purity and quantity of every magnetically sorted T cell population were checked by analytical flow cytometry. Genomic DNA was isolated from each sorted fraction and quantified by UV absorbance on a Nanodrop 2000c.

Its CDR3 holds 11 amino acids, cysteine through phenylalanine. CDR3 DNA only is kept here, 33 bases in frame from base 1. Between the V and J ends, shortened by 9 bases and 7 bases respectively, the junction contains 9 bases. This record belongs to a study of shared clonotypes between healthy human individuals (dated by TCRdb to the early 2020s). Regarding the complete study: The cohort comprised a couple of women and a few men aged 18 to 49 years. For each donor, CD4 naive and CD4 memory were each given three plates, CD8 naive was given two plates, and CD8 memory was given one plate. Blood TCR repertoires of a handful of healthy adults were deeply sequenced to estimate repertoire size and the extent of clonotype sharing between individuals. To increase sequencing depth and limit assay-specific biases, different laboratories used diverse techniques to prepare libraries and sequence TCR repertoires. Between about 0.9 and 10 billion PBMCs per donor were obtained by leukapheresis.

Here is what the overall study found, with its caveats: Only blood was sampled, and tissue TCR repertoires likely differ from those in blood. Clonotypes shared by all four sorted-subset donors showed higher generation probabilities than non-shared clonotypes. Pairwise subsampling indicated that sequencing depth was expected to affect the degree of clonotype sharing among donors. Because the study included only a small number of donors, the genetic and exposure-history diversity represented was limited. Rarefaction of sorted-subset datasets indicated incomplete sequencing despite the large sequencing depth. Sharing across several donors was observed for approximately 5% of naive CD4, under 4% of naive CD8, about 2.5% of memory CD4, and roughly 0.43% of memory CD8 clonotypes. Naive subsets generally had larger estimated clonotype richness than memory subsets.

Using the deep immunoSEQ assay, multiplex PCR amplified TCR CDR3 regions from genomic DNA. Genomic DNA extracted from each cell subset was distributed evenly over all wells of several immunoSEQ 96-well plates, and each plate served as one replicate. Each replicate PCR for sorted subsets received around 200 ng genomic DNA, equal to 28,000 or so T cell genomes. Purified libraries were quantified with a Qubit 3.0 fluorometer, sized on a Bioanalyzer 2100, and re-quantified with the KAPA Library Quantification kit. Each immunoSEQ 96-well plate was sequenced on its own single-read 150-cycle Illumina NextSeq 550 flow cell. For the original study's pipeline: Because the immunoSEQ output held only junctional sequences and lacked quality scores, the filtering could not match the filtering applied to full-length reads. Sequences were annotated with PyIR, a Python wrapper for IgBLAST v1.9, and V/J genes and CDR3 were assigned using IMGT germline references. Reads were filtered out if the reads had weak V/J assignments (E-value above 1e-6), no CDR3, stop codons, out-of-frame junctions, or ambiguous translated residues. V3J clonotypes were defined by identical inferred V gene, J gene, and CDR3 amino acid sequence. Percentage overlap between repertoires was computed as shared unique clonotypes divided by the size of the smaller repertoire. Repertoire richness was assessed with RTK rarefaction, the Chao1 estimator, and Recon v2.1 estimates of unobserved clonotypes. Generation probabilities for all TCRbeta clonotypes obtained by the gDNA method from a handful of donors were computed using OLGA. Held by TCRdb, this immuneACCESS table contains in-frame sequences only and omits some clones. Under half of the omission traces to an unresolved V gene where checked; the cause of the rest is unknown. The V and J calls and clone size were taken over from that table, and D and trimming were inferred from the DNA. The sample table contains fewer than 3 million clones; only one count was recorded for about nine tenths of them. The ten largest clones add up to 0.3% to 0.45% of the sample.

The sequencing sample was made of naive CD4+ T cells from PBMCs. The label giving this sample's cell subset or site can be read as: CD45RA+ positively selected. This TCR was sampled from a man between 18 and 35 years old in good health. Some clones in this sample may be carry-over from other donors' samples. Here the chain combines TRBV23-1 and TRBJ1-4; confidence is insufficient to name the D gene. TRBV23-1 is marked as an open reading frame, function uncertain. The bases are TGCGCCAGATCGGGGAGTGAAAAACTGTTTTTT. Translated, this is CARSGSEKLFF.